Listed here is a single TCR beta chain. Its antigen remains unidentified. This may be a read error, as it is one base from a much larger clone. The data belong to a study of tumor and adjacent non-tumor tissue in lung cancer. Study background: There were some 11 adenocarcinoma, a couple of squamous cell carcinoma and 1 small cell lung cancer cases. Around 4.5 million productive TCRbeta reads were obtained per sample on average. Study-wide points: Higher tumor TCR diversity was associated with shorter survival. Top 100 clones took a larger repertoire share in normal lung.

Three rounds of nested PCR, following a modified ARM-PCR protocol, produced the TCRbeta library. TCRdb reanalysed the multiplex PCR reads using MiXCR and keeps one entry per CDR3 protein. The sample includes about 200,000 distinct CDR3 sequences, about 76% seen only once; the top ten take 20% to 25%. RNA was extracted from bulk tissue without any cell sorting. The CDR3 loop spans 13 amino acids. The sequence was obtained from a man between 60 and 70 years old with non-small cell lung cancer. Sequenced input: lung tumor tissue. V and J are TRBV12-3 or TRBV12-4 and TRBJ1-4; the D gene is possibly TRBD1 (5 bases). CDR3 sequence (DNA): TGTGCCAGCAGTGGGGGTTCGGGTGAAATACTGTTTTTT. Protein product: CASSGGSGEILFF.